The clone carrying this T cell receptor (beta chain) was seen only a few times. The target antigen is unknown. The method was immunoSEQ multiplex PCR; TCRdb's version includes in-frame clones alone and lacks a portion of them. The sample contains several thousand clones, roughly 70% of which appear only once. The data belong to a study of tissue T cells after allogeneic stem cell transplantation. The junction had 21 bases not matched to a gene; V was cut back by 6 bases and J by 6 bases. The length of the CDR3 is 19 residues. The germline CDR1 and CDR2 sequences are MNHEY and SMNVEV (reference sequence). Regarding the study as a whole: Limitations included a small, clinically heterogeneous cohort and limited sampling depth. In patients and mice, blood and spleen missed much of tissue repertoire.

The genes are TRBV27 and TRBJ2-2; 8 bases align to TRBD2. This specimen consisted of tissue from the stomach, obtained at autopsy. This sequence was found in a woman between 18 and 49 years old with breast cancer. The CDR3 nucleotides are TGTGCCAGCAGGCTCACAACGGGGGTGGCGGGAGGCGGGGCCGGGGAGCTGTTTTTT. This codes for CASRLTTGVAGGGAGELFF.